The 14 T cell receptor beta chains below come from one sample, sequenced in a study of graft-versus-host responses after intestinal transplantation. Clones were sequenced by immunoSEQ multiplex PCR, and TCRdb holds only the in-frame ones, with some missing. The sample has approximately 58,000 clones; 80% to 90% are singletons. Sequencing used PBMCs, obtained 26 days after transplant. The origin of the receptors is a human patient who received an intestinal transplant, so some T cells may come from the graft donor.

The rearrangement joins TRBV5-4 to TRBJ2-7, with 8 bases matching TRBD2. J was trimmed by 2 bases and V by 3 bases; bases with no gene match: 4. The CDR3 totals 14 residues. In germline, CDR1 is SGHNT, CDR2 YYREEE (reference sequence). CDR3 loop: CASSSGGGAYEQYF. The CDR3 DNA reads TGTGCCAGCAGCTCGGGAGGGGGAGCCTACGAGCAGTACTTC.

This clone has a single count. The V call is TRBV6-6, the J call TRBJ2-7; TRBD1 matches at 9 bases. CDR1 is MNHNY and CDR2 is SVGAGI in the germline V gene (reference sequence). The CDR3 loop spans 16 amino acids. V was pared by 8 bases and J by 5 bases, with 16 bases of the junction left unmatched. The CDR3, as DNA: TGTGCCAGCGGCCCTGGAATGGGACAGGGCGGGAACGAGCAGTACGTC. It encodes CASGPGMGQGGNEQYV.

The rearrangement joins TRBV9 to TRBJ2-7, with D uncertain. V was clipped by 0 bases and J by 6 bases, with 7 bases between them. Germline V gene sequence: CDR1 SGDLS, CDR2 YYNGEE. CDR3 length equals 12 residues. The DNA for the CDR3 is TGTGCCAGCAGCGTAGATGTCGGCGAGCAGTACTTC. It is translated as CASSVDVGEQYF.

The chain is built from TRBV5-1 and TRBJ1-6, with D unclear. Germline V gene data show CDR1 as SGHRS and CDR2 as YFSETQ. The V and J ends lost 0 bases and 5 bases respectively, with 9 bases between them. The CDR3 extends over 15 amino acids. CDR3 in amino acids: CASSLVPTNNSPLHF. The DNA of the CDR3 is TGCGCCAGCAGCTTGGTCCCGACAAATAATTCACCCCTCCACTTT.

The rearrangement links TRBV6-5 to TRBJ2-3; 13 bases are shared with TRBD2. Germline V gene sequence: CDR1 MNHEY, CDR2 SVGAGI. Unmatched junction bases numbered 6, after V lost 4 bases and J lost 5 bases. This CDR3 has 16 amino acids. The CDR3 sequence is CASSSTSGGVLDTQYF. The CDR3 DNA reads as TGTGCCAGCAGTTCTACTAGCGGGGGGGTGCTAGATACGCAGTATTTT.

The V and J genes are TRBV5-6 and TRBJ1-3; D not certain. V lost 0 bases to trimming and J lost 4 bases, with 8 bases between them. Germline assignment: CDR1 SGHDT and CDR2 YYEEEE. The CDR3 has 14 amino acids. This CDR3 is CASSLGGNGNTIYF. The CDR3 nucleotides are TGTGCCAGCAGCTTGGGAGGGAACGGAAACACCATATATTTT.

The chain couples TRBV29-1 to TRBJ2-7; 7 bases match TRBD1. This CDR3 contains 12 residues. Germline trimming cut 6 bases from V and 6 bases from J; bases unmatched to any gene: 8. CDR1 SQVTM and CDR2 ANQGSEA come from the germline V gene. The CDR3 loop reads CSVETGMGEQYF. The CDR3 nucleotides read TGCAGCGTCGAGACAGGGATGGGCGAGCAGTACTTC.

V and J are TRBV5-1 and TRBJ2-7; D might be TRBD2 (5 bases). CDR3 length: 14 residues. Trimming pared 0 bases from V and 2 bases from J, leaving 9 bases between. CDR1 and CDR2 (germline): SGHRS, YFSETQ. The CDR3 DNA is TGCGCCAGCAGCTTGGACCCTAGCCCCTACGAGCAGTACTTC. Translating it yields CASSLDPSPYEQYF.

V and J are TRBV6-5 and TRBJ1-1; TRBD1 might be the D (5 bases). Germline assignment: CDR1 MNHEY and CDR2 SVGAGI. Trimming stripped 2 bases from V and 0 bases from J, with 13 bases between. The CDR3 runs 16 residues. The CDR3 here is CASSYRGGSMNTEAFF. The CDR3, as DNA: TGTGCCAGCAGTTACCGCGGGGGAAGCATGAACACTGAAGCTTTCTTT.

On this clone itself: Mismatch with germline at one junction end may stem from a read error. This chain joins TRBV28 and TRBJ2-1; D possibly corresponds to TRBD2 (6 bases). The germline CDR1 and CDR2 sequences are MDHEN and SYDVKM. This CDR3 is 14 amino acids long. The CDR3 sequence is CASSVSGGEALQIF. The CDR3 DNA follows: TGTGCCAGCAGTGTCAGCGGTGGGGAGGCCCTCCAGATCTTC.

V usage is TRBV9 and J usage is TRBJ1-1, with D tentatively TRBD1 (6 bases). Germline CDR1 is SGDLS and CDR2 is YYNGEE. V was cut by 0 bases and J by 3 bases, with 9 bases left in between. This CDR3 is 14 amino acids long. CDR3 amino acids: CASSVGGHDTEAFF. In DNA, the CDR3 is TGTGCCAGCAGCGTAGGGGGACACGACACTGAAGCTTTCTTT.

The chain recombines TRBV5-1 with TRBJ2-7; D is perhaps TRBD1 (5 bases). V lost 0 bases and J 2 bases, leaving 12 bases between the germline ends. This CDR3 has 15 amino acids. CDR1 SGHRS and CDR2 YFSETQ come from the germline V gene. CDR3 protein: CASSLGPDTTYEQYF. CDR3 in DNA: TGCGCCAGCAGCTTGGGACCGGACACAACCTACGAGCAGTACTTC.

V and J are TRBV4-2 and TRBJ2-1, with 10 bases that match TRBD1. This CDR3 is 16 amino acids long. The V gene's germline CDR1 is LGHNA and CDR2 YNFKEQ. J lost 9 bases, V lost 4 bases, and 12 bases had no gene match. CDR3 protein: CASSRSRTGGNGEQFF. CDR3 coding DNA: TGTGCCAGCAGCCGGTCCAGGACAGGGGGTAACGGTGAGCAGTTCTTC.

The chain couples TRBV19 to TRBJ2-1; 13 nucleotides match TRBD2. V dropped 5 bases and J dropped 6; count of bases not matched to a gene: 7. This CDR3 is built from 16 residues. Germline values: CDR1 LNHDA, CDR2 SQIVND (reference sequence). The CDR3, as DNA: TGTGCCAGTAGTGCAACTAGCGGGGGGGGTGGCAATGAGCAGTTCTTC. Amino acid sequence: CASSATSGGGGNEQFF.